The T cell receptor beta chain described here comes from a study of cytomegalovirus exposure and HLA in healthy donors. This clone was found once. Its matching antigen is unknown. One end of the junction varies from germline; a read error may be responsible. There are 17 residues in the CDR3. CDR1 is MGHRA, CDR2 YSYEKL, per germline. The PCR employed 60 Vbeta primers together with 13 Jbeta primers. Sequenced by immunoSEQ multiplex PCR; TCRdb stores in-frame clones only, minus some. Of about 160,000 clones in the sample, 79% are singletons; the top ten hold 6% to 6.5%. Findings and caveats of the study: The only immune exposure information that was available was CMV serostatus. After further analysis at a later stage, 16,951 TCR beta sequences were associated with HLA alleles at 0.05 false discovery rate.

This TCR was recovered from a man between 50 and 59 years old in good health and CMV-seropositive. Sequenced sample: PBMCs. This chain joins TRBV4-1 and TRBJ1-3; 7 nucleotides align to TRBD1. CDR3 nucleotides: TGCGCCAGCGGCCAGCTTTTACAGGGGCTAGCTGGAAACACCATATATTTT. The encoded protein is CASGQLLQGLAGNTIYF.